Included here is one TCR beta chain sequence, with context. Per the authors' pipeline: Reference gene primer amplification gave nucleated cell count estimates. The repertoire was sequenced with immunoSEQ multiplex PCR; TCRdb's copy has only in-frame clones and lacks some. V and J calls and clone size are as listed in that table; D and trimming were resolved from the DNA. The sample includes tens of thousands of clones, less than 95% of them seen just once. The source of the sample is a study of blood T cell repertoires in COVID-19. Study-level background: Both acute and convalescent COVID-19 samples were obtained from the United States, Italy and Spain. In each case, the material was cDNA or gDNA derived from T cells, B-cell-depleted T cells, or PBMCs.

Input material: peripheral blood. The sequence was obtained from a man aged 45-65 years with acute or convalescent COVID-19.

CDR3 DNA sequence: TGTGCCAGTAGTATACAATTCCCCTATAGCAATCAGCCCCAGCATTTT. Protein: CASSIQFPYSNQPQHF. The genes are TRBV19 and TRBJ1-5; no definite D call. This CDR3 contains 16 residues. Germline V gene data show CDR1 as LNHDA and CDR2 as SQIVND (reference sequence). Trimming took 2 bases from V and 0 from J, leaving 11 bases between them.